The 21 T cell receptor beta chains listed next were all sequenced from one sample in a study of blood T cell repertoires in COVID-19. Here immunoSEQ multiplex PCR was the method, and the copy in TCRdb shows in-frame clones only, minus some. The sample has 72,000 or so clones, 86% seen once; the top ten hold 13%. Sample: peripheral blood. These receptors were collected from a woman aged 55-70 years with acute or convalescent COVID-19.

This clone was seen once. The chain is built from TRBV4-1 and TRBJ2-1; 11 bases are a match to TRBD2. Germline loops: CDR1 MGHRA, CDR2 YSYEKL. Trimming took 3 bases from V and 7 from J; bases not matched to a gene: 11. The CDR3 runs 17 residues. CDR3 sequence reads: CASSQLAGGRVRNEQFF. The CDR3 DNA follows: TGCGCCAGCAGCCAGCTAGCGGGGGGCCGGGTGAGGAATGAGCAGTTCTTC.

This clone was counted once. This chain uses TRBV19 with TRBJ2-3, with TRBD1 identical over 10 bases. The V segment lost 5 bases and the J segment 2 bases; nucleotides outside the gene matches: 4. Germline lookup yields CDR1 LNHDA and CDR2 SQIVND (reference sequence). This CDR3 contains 15 residues. The CDR3 here is CASSLDRGLTDTQYF. The CDR3 DNA follows: TGTGCCAGTAGTCTTGACAGGGGGCTCACAGATACGCAGTATTTT. The full variable domain, with the rest looked up from reference TRBV19 and TRBJ2-3, is DGGITQSPKYLFRKEGQNVTLSCEQNLNHDAMYWYRQDPGQGLRLIYYSQIVNDFQKGDIAEGYSVSREKKESFPLTVTSAQKNPTAFYLCASSLDRGLTDTQYFGPGTRLTVL.

V and J are TRBV3-1 (or the pseudogene TRBV3-2) and TRBJ2-7; D gene unclear. Trimming took 3 bases from V and 2 from J, leaving 8 bases between them. The CDR3 has 13 residues. The germline V gene encodes CDR1 LGHDT and CDR2 YNNKEL (reference sequence). The CDR3 DNA reads TGTGCCAGCAGCCACAGGAAAGCCTACGAGCAGTACTTC. Translated: CASSHRKAYEQYF.

The chain employs TRBV2 and TRBJ2-7, with 7 positions matching TRBD2. In germline, CDR1 is SNHLY, CDR2 FYNNEI. CDR3 size: 12 residues. The ends lost 5 bases at V and 4 bases at J; junction bases unmatched: 2. This CDR3 reads CASSYSGYEQYF. Here the CDR3 DNA reads TGTGCCAGCAGTTATAGCGGGTACGAGCAGTACTTC.

In its sample, this clone was seen a few times. This rearrangement joins TRBV7-9 to TRBJ2-1; 11 bases line up with TRBD2. V shed 5 bases, J shed 10 bases, and the junction held 7 bases outside the gene matches. CDR3 length: 14 amino acids. Germline V lookup: CDR1 SEHNR, CDR2 FQNEAQ (reference sequence). As DNA, the CDR3 is TGTGCCAGCAGCCAACTAGCGGGGGTTGGGGAGCAGTTCTTC. This codes for CASSQLAGVGEQFF.

The chain couples TRBV19 to TRBJ2-2; the D gene is possibly TRBD1 (6 bases). Germline V CDR1 and CDR2: LNHDA, SQIVND (reference sequence). The CDR3 totals 18 residues. V was trimmed by 3 bases and J by 1 base, leaving 18 bases between them. The CDR3 region has the DNA TGTGCCAGTAGTATGGTCAGGGGCCACCTTCAGAACACCGGGGAGCTGTTTTTT. This sequence encodes CASSMVRGHLQNTGELFF.

The rearrangement joins TRBV21-1 to TRBJ1-5; TRBD1, the table's D call, lacks a check against the DNA. TRBV21-1 represents a pseudogene. The CDR3 consists of 13 residues. CDR3 region: CASSNLYSQPQHF. In DNA form, the CDR3 reads TGTGCCAGCAGCAACCTCTACAGTCAGCCCCAGCATTTT.

CDR3 nucleotides: TGTGCCAGCAGCCAAGGGACTAGCGGGGGAATGGATACGCAGTATTTT. Protein sequence: CASSQGTSGGMDTQYF. V gene TRBV7-8 combines with J gene TRBJ2-3, with 14 positions matching TRBD2. The V gene end was trimmed by 5 bases and the J gene end by 6 bases; junction bases not matched to a gene: 7. The CDR3 has 16 amino acids. The germline V gene encodes CDR1 SGHVS and CDR2 FQNEAQ. Complete variable domain (other parts from reference TRBV7-8 and TRBJ2-3): GAGVSQSPRYKVAKRGQDVALRCDPISGHVSLFWYQQALGQGPEFLTYFQNEAQLDKSGLPSDRFFAERPEGSVSTLKIQRTQQEDSAVYLCASSQGTSGGMDTQYFGPGTRLTVL.

V usage is TRBV3-1 (or the pseudogene TRBV3-2) and J usage is TRBJ2-1; 12 positions match TRBD2. V lost 4 bases, J lost 3 bases, and 4 bases stayed unmatched. The CDR3 sequence is 16 residues long. CDR1 is LGHDT and CDR2 is YNNKEL in the germline V gene (reference sequence). CDR3 sequence: CASSPGLAGNYNEQFF. CDR3 nucleotides: TGTGCCAGCAGCCCAGGACTAGCGGGGAACTACAATGAGCAGTTCTTC.

The chain has TRBV28 and TRBJ1-2, with D possibly TRBD1 on 6 matching bases. Trimming cost V 5 bases and J 8 bases, with 18 bases left between them. Germline-derived CDR1 and CDR2 are MDHEN and SYDVKM. There are 14 residues in the CDR3. CDR3 protein: CASSPLFGGGGYTF. The DNA of the CDR3 is TGTGCCAGCAGTCCCCTTTTTGGGGGCGGCGGCTACACCTTC.

This chain connects TRBV28 to TRBJ1-6; no clear D gene. Germline-derived CDR1 and CDR2 are MDHEN and SYDVKM. V shed 10 bases and J shed 0 bases, with 13 bases lying between them. The CDR3 loop spans 15 amino acids. The CDR3 sequence is CATQTPGSYNSPLHF. In DNA form, the CDR3 reads TGTGCCACCCAGACCCCAGGCTCCTATAATTCACCCCTCCACTTT.

In this sample, this clone turned up a few times. The chain combines TRBV7-2 with TRBJ2-1; TRBD2 is a possible D gene (6 bases). CDR3 length equals 19 residues. The V gene's germline CDR1 is SGHTA and CDR2 FQGNSA. V dropped 0 bases and J dropped 1 base, with 19 bases sitting between them. CDR3 region: CASSLALRAYGGSYNEQFF. The CDR3 nucleotides are TGTGCCAGCAGCTTAGCGCTAAGGGCCTACGGGGGTTCCTACAATGAGCAGTTCTTC.

This clone has a single count. This chain links TRBV2 with TRBJ1-5, with TRBD1 matching 8 bases. Germline V gene lookup returns CDR1 SNHLY and CDR2 FYNNEI. The CDR3 consists of 14 residues. V lost 6 bases and J lost 7; bases outside the gene matches: 8. This CDR3 is CASRSDRGGQPQHF. The CDR3 coding sequence is TGTGCCAGCAGGTCCGACAGGGGCGGACAGCCCCAGCATTTT.

This clone was recorded a few times. The V and J genes are TRBV5-4 and TRBJ2-7, with 9 bases identical to TRBD1. This CDR3 spans 15 amino acids. Germline trimming cut 4 bases from V and 5 bases from J; bases unmatched to any gene: 10. Germline-derived CDR1 and CDR2 are SGHNT and YYREEE (reference sequence). The DNA of the CDR3 is TGTGCCAGCAGCAGACAACGGACAGGGGACGACGAGCAGTACTTC. Residues: CASSRQRTGDDEQYF.

The chain carries TRBV6-1 and TRBJ2-7, with 10 bases matching TRBD1. The ends lost 1 base at V and 6 bases at J; junction bases unmatched: 3. CDR3 length: 14 residues. The germline V gene has CDR1 MNHNS and CDR2 SASEGT. The CDR3 DNA reads as TGTGCCAGCAGTGAAGGGGACAGGGGCAGCGAGCAGTACTTC. Translation gives CASSEGDRGSEQYF.

The chain employs TRBV19 and TRBJ1-2; 8 nucleotides match TRBD1. V lost 6 bases and J lost 3; bases outside the gene matches: 3. This CDR3 is built from 13 residues. The V gene's germline CDR1 is LNHDA and CDR2 SQIVND (reference sequence). The CDR3 nucleotides are TGTGCCAGTAGGGAACAGGGGGACTATGGCTACACCTTC. Protein product: CASREQGDYGYTF.

The rearrangement links TRBV3-1 (or the pseudogene TRBV3-2) to TRBJ1-2; 8 bases match TRBD1. The trim removed 0 bases at V and 6 bases at J, leaving 9 bases unmatched. This CDR3 has 16 residues. Germline CDR1 is LGHDT and CDR2 is YNNKEL (reference sequence). The CDR3 sequence is CASSQDPGGAVHGYTF. The CDR3 DNA sequence: TGTGCCAGCAGCCAAGATCCAGGGGGCGCGGTACATGGCTACACCTTC.

The V call is TRBV5-1, the J call TRBJ1-1; TRBD1 might be the D (5 bases). V was clipped by 0 bases and J by 1 base, with 10 bases between them. Germline lookup yields CDR1 SGHRS and CDR2 YFSETQ. The CDR3 loop spans 15 amino acids. The CDR3 here is CASSLDGASNTEAFF. The CDR3 nucleotides read TGCGCCAGCAGCTTGGATGGGGCCTCGAACACTGAAGCTTTCTTT.

The V gene is TRBV5-4, the J gene TRBJ1-1, with D perhaps matching TRBD1 (5 bases). Per the germline V gene, CDR1 is SGHNT and CDR2 is YYREEE (reference sequence). The CDR3 runs 14 residues. Trimming shortened V by 0 bases and J by 4 bases, and 10 bases separated the two germline ends. Here the CDR3 DNA reads TGTGCCAGCAGCTTGGTGGGGGGTAGCACTGAAGCTTTCTTT. Encoded protein: CASSLVGGSTEAFF.

V and J are TRBV5-1 and TRBJ2-5; 7 bases line up with TRBD1. The CDR3 has 14 amino acids. The V gene's germline CDR1 is SGHRS and CDR2 YFSETQ. The trim removed 0 bases at V and 4 bases at J, leaving 3 bases unmatched. The CDR3 loop reads CASSLATGVETQYF. CDR3 coding DNA: TGCGCCAGCAGCTTGGCTACAGGGGTAGAGACCCAGTACTTC.

J is TRBJ1-2 and V is TRBV4-2, with D perhaps TRBD1 (5 bases). The CDR3 length is 15 residues. V was pared by 3 bases and J by 5 bases, with 16 bases between. Germline V lookup: CDR1 LGHNA, CDR2 YNFKEQ. The CDR3 nucleotides are TGTGCCAGCAGCCAGCCTCCCAGGGCAGAATATGGCTACACCTTC. Translated: CASSQPPRAEYGYTF.